This T cell receptor (beta chain) stems from a study of cytomegalovirus exposure and HLA in healthy donors (dated by TCRdb to 2017 to 2019). A note on the overall study: An earlier analysis of under 600 of the donors reported approximately 290 Gb of sequence data and more than 90 million unique TCR beta sequences from some 180 million T cells. The genetic ancestry cluster associated with self-reported Caucasian donors included 81% of the roughly 410 genotyped donors. The aim of the study was to test whether cataloging public T cell receptors could identify signatures of past pathogen exposure. Along with the approximately 650-subject first cohort, a separate validation cohort of over a hundred different subjects was used. Class I and class II HLA loci were covered by the typing at four-digit resolution. A later analysis re-analyzed previously published TCR beta repertoires from 666 donors and added high-resolution HLA genotyping to study TCR occurrence patterns. Alongside the repertoire data, information on donor age, sex, ethnicity and CMV serostatus was compiled. Among roughly 370 genotyped donors of the cohort, an average of approximately 240,000 unique TCR beta nucleotide sequences were sequenced per donor, 15% to 20% of them non-productive. Four or five DR-DQ haplotypes were handled as single units for association and clustering because linkage in the cohort was strong. About 300 gigabases of sequencing data and 75 million to 85 million unique TCR sequences made up an early release that covered about 640 HLA-typed donors. Rather than using new phenotypic data, the later analysis identified candidate immune exposures from TCR beta sequences and from how often those sequences occurred across donors. The number of donors typed differed by locus, with roughly 620-640 for A, B, C, DRB1 and DQB1, 522 for DQA1, 600 to 610 for DPA1, and around 460 for DPB1. To predict cytomegalovirus infection status, the study brought together high-throughput TCR immunosequencing, statistical association of individual TCRs with disease status, and machine learning. All discovery cohort repertoires had been generated using a single sequencing platform. The study profiled the T cell repertoires of some 610 subjects by immunosequencing and related them to cytomegalovirus serostatus. In an earlier analysis of roughly 580 of the donors, high-throughput TCR beta sequencing was used to judge whether each TCR beta V gene segment behaved as functional or pseudogenic. A later genetic analysis used genome-wide SNP genotypes for about 65% of the roughly 670 donors, treating that subset as a discovery cohort.

The cohort consisted of 600 or so healthy bone marrow donors. Cohort members were all nominally healthy when sampled, although unrecorded immune exposures were likely present. The donor tested CMV seronegative and was one of the 352 seronegative cohort members. Every donor gave a peripheral blood sample, and the peripheral blood mononuclear cells from that sample were used for TCR beta sequencing. Genomic DNA was extracted from the blood cell samples with the Qiagen DNeasy Blood Extraction Kit. Of note for this clone: What antigen it recognizes has not been identified. The record has no base qualities; no much larger clone is one base away.

Libraries were built with the immunoSEQ multiplex PCR assay. The multiplex PCR relied on a mix of 60 forward primers for TCR Vbeta segments and 13 reverse primers for TCR Jbeta segments. The CDR3 region of rearranged TCR beta genes was amplified from genomic DNA with a multiplex PCR assay. The Illumina HiSeq System was used to sequence the amplified TCR beta libraries as 87-base-pair reads. Regarding the original processing steps: Across the 500 to 750 repertoires, a later analysis counted approximately 83 million unique TCR beta chains, 9.5 million to 13 million of which were shared by at least two donors. Raw reads were error-corrected and collapsed into unique sequences by a nearest-neighbor algorithm in which closely related sequences were merged to remove PCR and sequencing errors. CDR3 sequences were aligned to IMGT reference sequences to assign V, D and J gene segments. For a sequence to be retained, a match of at least six nucleotides was required to both a V gene segment and a J gene segment. Rearrangements were called productive when the CDR3 lacked stop codons and stayed in frame with V and J; all others were non-productive. CDR3 was defined by IMGT convention, running from the second conserved V-encoded cysteine to the conserved J-encoded phenylalanine. In an earlier analysis of around 540 of the donors, sequences lacking an unambiguous match to a single V gene segment were excluded. In an earlier analysis of approximately 500 of the donors, a V segment was called functional when productive rearrangements were above 56.7%, and segregating when the standard deviation between donors exceeded 5%. A statistical classification framework was built to diagnose cytomegalovirus status from the catalog of TCR beta chain sequences. In a later analysis, V and J genes were assigned by comparing TCR nucleotide sequences against IMGT/GENE-DB human TR gene sequences. The TCRdist pipeline was used in a later analysis to assign CDR3 sequences and most-parsimonious VDJ recombination scenarios. In a later analysis, each TCR beta chain was defined by its CDR3 amino acid sequence together with its V-gene family, and reads without a unique V-gene family were excluded. As a way to deal with suspected cross-contamination and a sequencing artifact, a later analysis dropped hundreds of nucleotide sequences that were highly shared and had low generation probability. In a later analysis, a clonal expansion index for each public chain was calculated from normalized within-repertoire ranks of inferred template counts. In a later analysis, generation probabilities were computed using a VDJ recombination model fitted to out-of-frame rearrangements, and the results were checked against IGoR. A later analysis scored TCR-TCR, TCR-HLA and TCR-CMV co-occurrence with hypergeometric tests, applying a repertoire-size bias correction to TCR pairs. A later analysis estimated false discovery rates by permuting HLA or CMV assignments 20 times. In a later analysis, co-occurring TCRs were grouped with DBSCAN, and TCRdist sequence similarity was added when clustering was performed within HLA-allele-positive subsets. Repertoires with fewer than 30,000 or more than 120,000 public chains, plus five repertoires with anomalous nucleotide sharing, were excluded from co-occurrence clustering. TCRdb took this table from immuneACCESS and kept in-frame rearrangements with V and J called. Such tables lack part of the clones; where checked against another copy, unresolved V genes explain under half of the gap, and the rest is unexplained. The V and J calls and clone size are taken from that table; D and trimming were inferred from the DNA. The sample profile shows approximately 220,000 clones; 76% of them were found once. The top ten hold 0.63% of the sample.

What the research found in general, with its limitations: According to a later genetic analysis, donors in an Asian-associated ancestry cluster had fewer N-insertions in productive TCRs than the roughly 670-donor mean. Across donors, most TCR sequences were observed very rarely, whereas some public TCRs were present in many individuals. A later analysis reported that several top co-occurrence clusters appeared linked to parvovirus B19, influenza, CMV and Epstein-Barr virus. Linkage disequilibrium might explain the correlated functional status among segregating V segments, but an unknown experimental factor could not be excluded. For the cohort, immune exposure information was limited to CMV serostatus. A cluster of highly shared sequence variants was judged likely to represent a technical artifact of the sequencing pipeline. V-gene and J-gene trimming of TCR beta chains was associated with a missense DCLRE1C variant in a later genetic analysis, and the association was replicated in an independent cohort. Because counts were too low, roughly 16 rarely observed V segments, including chromosome 9 orphons, were left out of the earlier analysis of several hundred of the donors. In vitro tests confirmed that a few of the cytomegalovirus-associated TCR beta chains recognize cytomegalovirus antigens. According to a later analysis, TCR association rates differed among HLA loci, with DRB1 alleles showing the most associated TCRs and HLA-C alleles showing the fewest. Because HLA typing was missing for some donors at each locus, association tests included only the typed subset. Cytomegalovirus status was reported to be diagnosed by the classifier with high specificity and sensitivity in both the original and validation cohorts. Strong co-occurrence of HLA alleles, especially DR and DQ, made assigning TCR associations to individual alleles difficult. Most CMV-associated TCR beta chains appeared to be HLA-restricted in a later analysis, and the HLA associations seemed to be driven largely by CMV exposure. The cohort was sequenced for TCR beta chains only, and without alpha or paired-chain data the features that could be detected were limited. The authors suggested that the approach could potentially be extended to other disease states and immunological phenotypes. Some IMGT-functional V segments, including TRBV6-2 and TRBV6-3, could not be distinguished by the 87-base-pair reads and were therefore excluded. In the study, around 160 TCR beta chains were listed as associated with cytomegalovirus. Broadly in line with IMGT annotations, most TCR beta V segments showed up in productive rearrangements about 87% or about 30% of the time in an earlier analysis of approximately 600 of the donors. A further reported finding was that TCR beta sequences accurately predicted the HLA-A and HLA-B alleles for most subjects in the first cohort. In a later analysis, 16,951 TCR beta sequences were associated with specific HLA alleles at a false discovery rate of 0.05. The presence/absence analyses assumed that sequencing depth was roughly uniform across donors, and that assumption may not be true. In a later analysis, HLA-associated TCR beta chains showed more clonal expansion and lower generation probabilities than non-associated chains that were equally common.

Relative to germline, V is missing 4 bases and J is missing 12 bases, with 9 bases of the junction outside any gene match. Per the germline V gene, LGHNT is the CDR1 and FRNRAP is the CDR2. The CDR3 runs 13 amino acids, cysteine and phenylalanine included. CDR3 DNA is the only sequence kept; it has 39 bases, read in frame from the first base. What was sequenced was PBMCs. The chain is made from TRBV12-5 and TRBJ2-1, and 7 bases in between align with TRBD1. This receptor was identified in a man younger than 30 in good health and CMV-seronegative. The DNA sequence is given as TGTGCTAGTGGTTCCCTACCCAACAGGGGGCAGTTCTTC. It codes for CASGSLPNRGQFF.